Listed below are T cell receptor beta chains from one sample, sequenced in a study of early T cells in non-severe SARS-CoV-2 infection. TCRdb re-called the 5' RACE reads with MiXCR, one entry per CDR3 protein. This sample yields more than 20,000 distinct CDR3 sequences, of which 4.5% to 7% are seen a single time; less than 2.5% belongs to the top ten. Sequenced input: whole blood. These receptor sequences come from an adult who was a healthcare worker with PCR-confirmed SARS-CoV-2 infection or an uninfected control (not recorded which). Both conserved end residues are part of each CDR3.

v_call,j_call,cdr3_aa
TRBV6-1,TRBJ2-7,CATWGVEAPPYEQYF
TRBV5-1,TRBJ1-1,CASSLLRQDAEAFF
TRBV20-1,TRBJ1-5,CSAEDRGRDQPQHF
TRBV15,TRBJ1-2,CATSMERGLGYTF
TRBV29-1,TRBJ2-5,CSVDSPGQQETQYF
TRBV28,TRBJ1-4,CASTVGSTNEKLFF
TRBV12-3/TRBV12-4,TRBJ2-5,CASKLAAEETQYF
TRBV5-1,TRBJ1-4,CASSLAGQGRGNEKLFF
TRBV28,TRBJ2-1,CASSFSNNEQFF
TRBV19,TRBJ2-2,CASSPTPNTGELFF
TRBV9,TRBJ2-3,CASSAGLDRTDTQYF
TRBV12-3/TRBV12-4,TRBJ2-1,CASTTSGTYNEQFF
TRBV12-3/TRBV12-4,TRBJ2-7,CASSSDRAHEQYF
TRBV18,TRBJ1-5,CASSPPPQNSSNQPQHF
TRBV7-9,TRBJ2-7,CASSLGTEIYEQYF
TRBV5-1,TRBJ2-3,CASRNSGGTDTQYF
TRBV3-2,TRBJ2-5,CASSQDNVFGETQYF
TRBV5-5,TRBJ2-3,CASSLSRDTQYF
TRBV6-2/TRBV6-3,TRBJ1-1,CASSYSRLANTEAFF
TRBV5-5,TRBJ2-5,CASSLVVVKETQYF
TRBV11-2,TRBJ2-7,CASSFGFSYEQYF
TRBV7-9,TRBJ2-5,CASSPDTHRGGGKETQYF
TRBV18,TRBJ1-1,CASSPGQLNTEAFF
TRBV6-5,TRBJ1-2,CASRTGNYGYTF
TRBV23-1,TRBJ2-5,CASSQFRHRGTREETQYF
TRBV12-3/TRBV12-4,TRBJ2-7,CASSYRQATSYEQYF